Below, 13 T cell receptor beta chains from the same sample are listed, as sequenced in a study of PD-L1 blockade in urothelial cancer. The time point was: peripheral blood 6 weeks after treatment start. The table came from immunoSEQ multiplex PCR; TCRdb's copy has only in-frame clones and leaves some out. The data contain some 120,000 clones, about 89% of them singletons. Source: PBMCs, taken around atezolizumab (anti-PD-L1) treatment. The receptors derive from a man in his 60s with urothelial cancer.

Comments on this clone: This same CDR3 is encoded by further DNA sequences in the sample. The rearrangement links TRBV11-2 to TRBJ2-7; 10 nucleotides agree with TRBD2. CDR3 length: 15 amino acids. Germline assignment: CDR1 SGHAT and CDR2 FQNNGV. The V segment lost 5 bases and the J segment 3 bases; nucleotides outside the gene matches: 7. The chain's CDR3 is CASSPTSGSFYEQYF. DNA for the CDR3: TGTGCCAGCAGCCCGACTAGCGGGTCGTTCTACGAGCAGTACTTC.

V and J are TRBV5-4 and TRBJ2-5; TRBD2 matches 10 bases. CDR3 length: 19 residues. CDR1 is SGHNT and CDR2 is YYREEE in the germline V gene (reference sequence). Losses at the gene ends were 0 bases for V and 9 bases for J; bases not matched to a gene: 20. CDR3 coding DNA: TGTGCCAGCAGCTTGGGGGGCCTAGCGGGGGCCCGGGGAAGTGATTCCCAGTACTTC. It codes for CASSLGGLAGARGSDSQYF.

J is TRBJ2-3 and V is TRBV11-3, with 8 bases fitting TRBD2. Germline assignment: CDR1 SGHNT and CDR2 YENEEA. The CDR3 consists of 15 residues. Trimming removed 5 bases from V and 2 bases from J; junction bases left unmatched: 6. This CDR3 reads CASSPSGFSTDTQYF. The CDR3 DNA reads as TGTGCCAGCAGCCCTAGCGGGTTTTCCACAGATACGCAGTATTTT.

This clone is a singleton in its sample. This chain joins TRBV4-1 and TRBJ2-7, with 7 bases that match TRBD2. The CDR3 extends over 18 amino acids. Losses at the gene ends were 3 bases for V and 0 bases for J; bases not matched to a gene: 14. Per germline, CDR1 MGHRA and CDR2 YSYEKL. CDR3 loop: CASSQRLAGESSSYEQYF. The CDR3 DNA sequence: TGCGCCAGCAGCCAGAGATTAGCGGGTGAATCGAGCTCCTACGAGCAGTACTTC.

Concerning this clone: Germline and junction disagree at one end, which may indicate a read error. The rearrangement uses TRBV6-5 and TRBJ2-1, with 8 positions matching TRBD2. Germline loops: CDR1 MNHEY, CDR2 SVGAGI. CDR3 size: 13 residues. Here the CDR3 reads CASSSGGGTPNVF. In nucleotides, the CDR3 is TGTGCCAGCAGTTCGGGGGGGGGAACGCCAAATGTCTTC.

The V and J genes are TRBV10-1 and TRBJ2-3; 11 bases are shared with TRBD2. V gave up 6 bases and J gave up 2 bases; unmatched junction bases: 4. The CDR3 consists of 15 residues. Per germline, CDR1 WNHNN and CDR2 SYGVQD (reference sequence). The CDR3, as DNA: TGCGCCAGCAGCCTAGCGGGAGGCACCACAGATACGCAGTATTTT. Protein sequence: CASSLAGGTTDTQYF.

This sequence joins TRBV7-6 and TRBJ2-1; D may be TRBD2 (6 bases). This CDR3 is built from 14 residues. V lost 5 bases and J lost 8, with 16 bases in between. CDR1 is SGHVS and CDR2 is FNYEAQ in the germline V gene. DNA of the CDR3: TGTGCCAGCAGCGGGGGTACGGGGGTCTATGAGCAGTTCTTC. As protein: CASSGGTGVYEQFF.

The chain couples TRBV7-9 to TRBJ2-5; D possibly corresponds to TRBD2 (5 bases). Trimming left V 5 bases short and J 5 bases short, with 9 bases between. The CDR3 totals 12 residues. Germline CDR1 is SEHNR and CDR2 is FQNEAQ (reference sequence). For the CDR3, the DNA is TGTGCCAGCAGCCCTAGCCCGGAGACCCAGTACTTC. It specifies CASSPSPETQYF. Full variable domain (rest looked up from reference TRBV7-9 and TRBJ2-5): DTGVSQNPRHKITKRGQNVTFRCDPISEHNRLYWYRQTLGQGPEFLTYFQNEAQLEKSRLLSDRFSAERPKGSFSTLEIQRTEQGDSAMYLCASSPSPETQYFGPGTRLLVL.

This clone was seen a single time. The chain links TRBV7-3 to TRBJ2-6; perhaps TRBD2 as D (6 bases). The germline gives CDR1 SGHTA, CDR2 FQGTGA. This CDR3 contains 16 residues. Trimming left V 5 bases short and J 4 bases short, with 15 bases between. CDR3: CASSPPSGSGANVLTF. In DNA, the CDR3 is TGTGCCAGCAGCCCCCCGAGCGGGTCCGGGGCCAACGTCCTGACTTTC.

The chain joins TRBV7-2 to TRBJ2-7; D gene ambiguous. Germline CDR1 and CDR2: SGHTA and FQGNSA. The CDR3 covers 12 residues. The V end lost 7 bases, the J end lost 6 bases, and 13 bases lay between the germline ends. The CDR3 sequence is CASTLPSPEQYF. The DNA for the CDR3 is TGTGCCAGCACCCTACCCTCCCCCGAGCAGTACTTC.

V usage is TRBV7-2 and J usage is TRBJ1-6; 8 bases line up with TRBD1. CDR3 length: 16 amino acids. V shed 5 bases, J shed 7 bases, and the junction held 10 bases outside the gene matches. Germline loops: CDR1 SGHTA, CDR2 FQGNSA. The DNA for the CDR3 is TGTGCCAGCAGCCCCCCCGGACAGGGAGGCAATTCACCCCTCCACTTT. Translation gives CASSPPGQGGNSPLHF.

The CDR3 DNA reads as TGTGCCAGCAGCGTGTCACTAGCGGGAGACTATGAGCAGTTCTTC. It yields the protein CASSVSLAGDYEQFF. The chain joins TRBV9 to TRBJ2-1; 11 bases agree with TRBD2. Germline V gene lookup returns CDR1 SGDLS and CDR2 YYNGEE. This CDR3 contains 15 residues. With V trimmed by 2 bases and J by 8 bases, 6 bases remained unmatched.

This clone was detected once. The rearrangement links TRBV5-6 to TRBJ2-5; possible D gene TRBD1, 6 bases. V lost 4 bases and J lost 2, with 15 bases in between. CDR1 is SGHDT and CDR2 is YYEEEE in the germline V gene. This CDR3 contains 15 residues. DNA for the CDR3: TGTGCCAGCAGCCCAACCCCTGACAGGCAAGAGACCCAGTACTTC. Protein sequence: CASSPTPDRQETQYF.